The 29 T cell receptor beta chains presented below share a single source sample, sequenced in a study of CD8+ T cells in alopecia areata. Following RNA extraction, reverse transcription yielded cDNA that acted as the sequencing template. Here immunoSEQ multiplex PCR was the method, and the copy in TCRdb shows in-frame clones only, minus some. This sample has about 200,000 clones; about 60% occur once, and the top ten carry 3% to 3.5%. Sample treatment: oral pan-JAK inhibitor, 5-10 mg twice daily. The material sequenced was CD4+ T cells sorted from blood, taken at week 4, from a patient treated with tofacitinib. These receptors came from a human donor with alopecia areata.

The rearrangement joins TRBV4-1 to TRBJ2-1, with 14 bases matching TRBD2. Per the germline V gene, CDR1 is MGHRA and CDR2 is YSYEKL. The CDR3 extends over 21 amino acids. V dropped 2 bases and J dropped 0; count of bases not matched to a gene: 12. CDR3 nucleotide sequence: TGCGCCAGCAGCCAACGGATGACTAGCGGGGGGGCCGAGAGCTCCTACAATGAGCAGTTCTTC. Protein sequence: CASSQRMTSGGAESSYNEQFF.

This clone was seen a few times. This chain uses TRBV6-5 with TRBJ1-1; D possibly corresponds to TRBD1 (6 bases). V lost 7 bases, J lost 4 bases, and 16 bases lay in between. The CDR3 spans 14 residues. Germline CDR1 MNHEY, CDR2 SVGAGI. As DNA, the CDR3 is TGTGCCAGCAACTCTCGGGGGCGGGTCACTGAAGCTTTCTTT. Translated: CASNSRGRVTEAFF.

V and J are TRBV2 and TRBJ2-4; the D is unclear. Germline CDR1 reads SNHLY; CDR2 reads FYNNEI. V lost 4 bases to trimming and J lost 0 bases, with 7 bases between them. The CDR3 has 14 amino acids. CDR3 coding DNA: TGTGCCAGCAGTGCCGGATTAGCCAAAAACATTCAGTACTTC. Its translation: CASSAGLAKNIQYF.

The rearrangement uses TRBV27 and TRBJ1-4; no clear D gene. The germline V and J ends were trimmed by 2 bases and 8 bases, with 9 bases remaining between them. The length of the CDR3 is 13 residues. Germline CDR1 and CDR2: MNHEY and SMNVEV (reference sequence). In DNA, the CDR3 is TGTGCCAGCAGTTTACGAGTACGCGAAAAACTGTTTTTT. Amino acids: CASSLRVREKLFF.

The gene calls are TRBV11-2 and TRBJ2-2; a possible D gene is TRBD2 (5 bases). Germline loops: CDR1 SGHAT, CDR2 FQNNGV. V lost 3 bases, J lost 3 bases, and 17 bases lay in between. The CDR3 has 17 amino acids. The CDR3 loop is CASSFGRGPSDTGELFF. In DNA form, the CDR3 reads TGTGCCAGCAGCTTCGGGCGAGGGCCCTCGGACACCGGGGAGCTGTTTTTT.

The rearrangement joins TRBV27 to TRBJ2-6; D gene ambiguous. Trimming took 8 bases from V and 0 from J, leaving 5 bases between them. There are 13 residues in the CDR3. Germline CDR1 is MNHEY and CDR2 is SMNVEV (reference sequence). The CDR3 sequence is CASGISGANVLTF. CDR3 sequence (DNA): TGTGCCAGCGGGATCTCTGGGGCCAACGTCCTGACTTTC.

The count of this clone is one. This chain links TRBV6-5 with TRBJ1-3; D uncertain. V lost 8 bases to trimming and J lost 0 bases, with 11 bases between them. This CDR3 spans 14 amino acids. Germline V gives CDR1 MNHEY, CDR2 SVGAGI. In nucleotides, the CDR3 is TGTGCCAGCTCGGTGACGAACTCTGGAAACACCATATATTTT. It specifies CASSVTNSGNTIYF.

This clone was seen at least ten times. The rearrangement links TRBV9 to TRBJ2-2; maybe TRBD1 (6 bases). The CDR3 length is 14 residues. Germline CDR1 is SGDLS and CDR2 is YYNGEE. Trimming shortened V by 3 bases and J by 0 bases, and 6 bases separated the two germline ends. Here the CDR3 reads CASSDRANTGELFF. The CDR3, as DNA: TGTGCCAGCAGCGACAGGGCGAACACCGGGGAGCTGTTTTTT. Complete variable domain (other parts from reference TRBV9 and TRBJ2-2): DSGVTQTPKHLITATGQRVTLRCSPRSGDLSVYWYQQSLDQGLQFLIQYYNGEERAKGNILERFSAQQFPDLHSELNLSSLELGDSALYFCASSDRANTGELFFGEGSRLTVL.

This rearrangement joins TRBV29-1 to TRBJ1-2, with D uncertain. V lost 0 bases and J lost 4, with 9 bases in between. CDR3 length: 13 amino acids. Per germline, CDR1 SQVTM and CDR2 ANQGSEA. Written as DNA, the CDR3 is TGCAGCGTTGAAGAGGGAGCTGGCTATGGCTACACCTTC. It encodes CSVEEGAGYGYTF.

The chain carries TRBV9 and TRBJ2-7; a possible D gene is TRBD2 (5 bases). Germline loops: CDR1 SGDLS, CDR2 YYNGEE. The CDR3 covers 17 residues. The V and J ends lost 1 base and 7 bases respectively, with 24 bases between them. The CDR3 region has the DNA TGTGCCAGCAGCGTAACCCCAGCCGGGATCGGGGAACAAGAGCAGTACTTC. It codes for CASSVTPAGIGEQEQYF. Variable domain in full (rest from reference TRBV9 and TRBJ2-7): DSGVTQTPKHLITATGQRVTLRCSPRSGDLSVYWYQQSLDQGLQFLIQYYNGEERAKGNILERFSAQQFPDLHSELNLSSLELGDSALYFCASSVTPAGIGEQEQYFGPGTRLTVT.

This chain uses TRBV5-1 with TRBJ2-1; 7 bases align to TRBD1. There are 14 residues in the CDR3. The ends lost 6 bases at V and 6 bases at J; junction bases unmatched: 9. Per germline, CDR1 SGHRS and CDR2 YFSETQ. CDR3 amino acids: CASNPTGSVNEQFF. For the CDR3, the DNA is TGCGCCAGCAACCCGACAGGGTCGGTCAATGAGCAGTTCTTC.

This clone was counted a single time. The CDR3 spells CASSSREETQYF. The CDR3 DNA is TGTGCCAGCAGTTCAAGAGAAGAGACCCAGTACTTC. The rearrangement joins TRBV5-6 to TRBJ2-5; no definite D call. The CDR3 contains 12 residues. Germline V lookup: CDR1 SGHDT, CDR2 YYEEEE. Trimming took 5 bases from V and 3 from J, leaving 8 bases between them.

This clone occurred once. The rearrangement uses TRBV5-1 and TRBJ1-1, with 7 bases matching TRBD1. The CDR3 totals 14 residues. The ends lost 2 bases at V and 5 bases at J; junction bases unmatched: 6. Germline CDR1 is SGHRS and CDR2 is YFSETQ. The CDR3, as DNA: TGCGCCAGCAGCTTCAAAACAGGGGTTACTGAAGCTTTCTTT. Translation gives CASSFKTGVTEAFF.

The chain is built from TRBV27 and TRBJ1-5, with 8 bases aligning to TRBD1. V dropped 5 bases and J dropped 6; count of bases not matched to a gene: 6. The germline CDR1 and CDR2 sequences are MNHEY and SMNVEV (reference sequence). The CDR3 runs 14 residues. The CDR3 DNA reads TGTGCCAGCAGTCAAGGGACAGGACTTCAGCCCCAGCATTTT. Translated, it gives CASSQGTGLQPQHF.

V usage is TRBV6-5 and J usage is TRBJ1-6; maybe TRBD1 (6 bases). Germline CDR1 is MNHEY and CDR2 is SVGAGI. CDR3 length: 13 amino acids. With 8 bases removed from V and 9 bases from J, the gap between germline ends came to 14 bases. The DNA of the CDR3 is TGTGCCAGCGGGGCACTCAGGGGTTCACCCCTCCACTTT. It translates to CASGALRGSPLHF.

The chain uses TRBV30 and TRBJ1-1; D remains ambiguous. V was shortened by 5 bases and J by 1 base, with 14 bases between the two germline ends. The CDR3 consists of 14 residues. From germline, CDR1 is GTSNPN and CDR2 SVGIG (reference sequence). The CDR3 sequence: CAWRGKGANTEAFF. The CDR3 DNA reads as TGTGCCTGGCGGGGTAAGGGCGCGAACACTGAAGCTTTCTTT.

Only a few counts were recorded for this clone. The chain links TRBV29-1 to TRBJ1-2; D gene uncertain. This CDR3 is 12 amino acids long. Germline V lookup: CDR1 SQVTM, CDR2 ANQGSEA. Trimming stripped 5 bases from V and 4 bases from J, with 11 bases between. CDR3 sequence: CSVPEASYGYTF. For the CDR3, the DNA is TGCAGCGTTCCAGAGGCGAGCTATGGCTACACCTTC.

CDR3 residues: CSARLQGRTDTQYF. The CDR3 bases are TGCAGCGCCCGCCTACAGGGGAGGACAGATACGCAGTATTTT. This rearrangement joins TRBV29-1 to TRBJ2-3, with a weak D call TRBD1 (7 bases). V was cut by 7 bases and J by 3 bases, with 17 bases left in between. In germline, CDR1 is SQVTM, CDR2 ANQGSEA. CDR3 size: 14 residues.

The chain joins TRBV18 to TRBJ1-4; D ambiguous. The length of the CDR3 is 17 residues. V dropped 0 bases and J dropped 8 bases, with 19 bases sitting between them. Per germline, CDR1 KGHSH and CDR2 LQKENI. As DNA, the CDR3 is TGTGCCAGCTCACCACCGGACTTTACGGGAGGCGGCGAAAAACTGTTTTTT. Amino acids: CASSPPDFTGGGEKLFF.

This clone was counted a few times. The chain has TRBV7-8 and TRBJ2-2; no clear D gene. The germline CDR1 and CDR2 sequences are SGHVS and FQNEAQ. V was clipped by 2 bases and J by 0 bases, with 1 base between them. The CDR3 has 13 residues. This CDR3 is CASSLPNTGELFF. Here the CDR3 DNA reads TGTGCCAGCAGCTTACCGAACACCGGGGAGCTGTTTTTT.

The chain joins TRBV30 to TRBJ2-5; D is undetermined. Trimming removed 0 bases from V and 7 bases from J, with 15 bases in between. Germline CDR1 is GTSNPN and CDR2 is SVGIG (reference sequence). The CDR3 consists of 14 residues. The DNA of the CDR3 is TGTGCCTGGAGTGTACACCTCAAAGCCCGGACCCAGTACTTC. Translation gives CAWSVHLKARTQYF.

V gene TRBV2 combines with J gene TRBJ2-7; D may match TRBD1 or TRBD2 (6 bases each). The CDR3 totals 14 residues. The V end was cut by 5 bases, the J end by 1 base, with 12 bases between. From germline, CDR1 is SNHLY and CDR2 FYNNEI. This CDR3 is CASSSQGLSYEQYF. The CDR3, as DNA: TGTGCCAGCAGTTCACAGGGACTTTCCTACGAGCAGTACTTC.

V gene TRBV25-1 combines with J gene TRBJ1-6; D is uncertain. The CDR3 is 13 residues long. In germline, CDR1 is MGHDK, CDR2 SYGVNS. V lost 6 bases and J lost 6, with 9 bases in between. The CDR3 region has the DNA TGTGCCAGCAGGTCACGGATTAATTCACCCCTCCACTTT. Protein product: CASRSRINSPLHF.

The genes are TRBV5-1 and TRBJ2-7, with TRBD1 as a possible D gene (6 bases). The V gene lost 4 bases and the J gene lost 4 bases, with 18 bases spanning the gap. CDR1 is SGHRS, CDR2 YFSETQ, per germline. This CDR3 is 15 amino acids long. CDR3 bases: TGCGCCAGCAGCGAGCACGGACAGACAATTTACGAGCAGTACTTC. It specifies CASSEHGQTIYEQYF.

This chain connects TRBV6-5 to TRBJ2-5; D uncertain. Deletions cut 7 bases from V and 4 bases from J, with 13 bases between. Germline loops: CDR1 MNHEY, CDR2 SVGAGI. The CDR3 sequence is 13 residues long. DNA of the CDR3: TGTGCCAGCAAGGGAACCGCGACAGAGACCCAGTACTTC. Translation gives CASKGTATETQYF.

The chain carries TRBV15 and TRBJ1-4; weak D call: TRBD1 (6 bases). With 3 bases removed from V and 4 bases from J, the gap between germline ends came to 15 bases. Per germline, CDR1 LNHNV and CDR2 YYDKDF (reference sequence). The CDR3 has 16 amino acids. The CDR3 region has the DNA TGTGCCACCAGCAGGGCAGCGGACAGATTTAATGAAAAACTGTTTTTT. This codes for CATSRAADRFNEKLFF.

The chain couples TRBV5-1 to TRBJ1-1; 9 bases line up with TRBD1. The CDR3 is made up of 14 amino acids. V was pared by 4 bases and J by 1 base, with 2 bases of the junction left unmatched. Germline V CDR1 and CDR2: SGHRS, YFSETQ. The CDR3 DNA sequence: TGCGCCAGCAGCAGACAGGGGGAGAACACTGAAGCTTTCTTT. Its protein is CASSRQGENTEAFF. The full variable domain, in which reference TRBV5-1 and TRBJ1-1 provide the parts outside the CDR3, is KAGVTQTPRYLIKTRGQQVTLSCSPISGHRSVSWYQQTPGQGLQFLFEYFSETQRNKGNFPGRFSGRQFSNSRSEMNVSTLELGDSALYLCASSRQGENTEAFFGQGTRLTVV.

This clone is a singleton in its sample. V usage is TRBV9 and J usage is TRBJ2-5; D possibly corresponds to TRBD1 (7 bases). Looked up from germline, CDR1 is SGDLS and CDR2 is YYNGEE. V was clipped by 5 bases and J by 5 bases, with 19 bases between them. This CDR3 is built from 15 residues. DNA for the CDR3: TGTGCCAGCAGTTCCCCAGGGGGAGCGGGTGAGACCCAGTACTTC. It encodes CASSSPGGAGETQYF.

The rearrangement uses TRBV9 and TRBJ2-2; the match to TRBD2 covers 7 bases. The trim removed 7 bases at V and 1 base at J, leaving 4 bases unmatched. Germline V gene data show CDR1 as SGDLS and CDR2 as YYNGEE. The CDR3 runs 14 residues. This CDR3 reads CASSPGGNTGELFF. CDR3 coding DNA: TGTGCCAGCTCCCCGGGGGGGAACACCGGGGAGCTGTTTTTT.